This entry is about one T cell receptor beta chain. The data derive from a study of blood T cell repertoires in COVID-19. Study context: From T cells, B-cell-depleted T cells, or PBMCs came the material, which was cDNA or gDNA.

Authors' processing steps: Reference gene primers were amplified, and this amplification served to estimate nucleated cell counts. TCRdb's copy holds only in-frame clones and misses some; the assay was immunoSEQ multiplex PCR. V and J calls plus clone size are reproduced from that table; the DNA served to infer D and trimming. This table has a few hundred thousand clones, roughly 90% appearing once. The source of this sequence is a man aged 18 to 30 with COVID-19, enrolled during active disease. Sequencing used peripheral blood.

CDR3 in amino acids: CASSRQNIQGAAYEQYF. DNA of the CDR3: TGTGCCAGCTCGCGGCAAAATATACAGGGGGCGGCGTACGAGCAGTACTTC. The chain links TRBV18 to TRBJ2-7; 9 bases are a match to TRBD1. Trimming removed 6 bases from V and 4 bases from J; junction bases left unmatched: 16. Germline V gives CDR1 KGHSH, CDR2 LQKENI. This CDR3 spans 17 amino acids.